Sequencing of this TCR beta chain was carried out in a study of blood T cells in healthy people across ages. At the level of the study: For every two T cells, template switching captured about one barcoded beta molecule.

This clonotype showed up just a few times. The antigen remains undetermined. Study-level points and caveats: Since the PBMCs were unsorted, naive and antigen-experienced cells could not be conclusively compared.

Then a second PCR, running about 7 to 11 cycles, was carried out with a sample-barcoded 5' primer and a J-beta primer mix. TCRdb re-called the 5' RACE reads with MiXCR, one entry per CDR3 protein. Among 800,000 to 1,000,000 distinct CDR3 sequences, under 50% were seen once, and the ten largest hold roughly 13%. The TCR sequence derives from a man younger than 45 in good health. The sequenced sample was blood.

The CDR3 loop is CASSLLGTQVSGELFF. Written as DNA, the CDR3 is TGTGCCAGCAGCTTATTAGGGACTCAGGTGTCCGGGGAGCTGTTTTTT. The genes are TRBV7-2 and TRBJ2-2; tentative D call: TRBD2 (6 bases). The V gene lost 2 bases and the J gene lost 6 bases, with 16 bases spanning the gap. Germline V gene lookup returns CDR1 SGHTA and CDR2 FQGNSA. The CDR3 runs 16 residues.